The TCR beta chain described here comes from a study of T cells after yellow fever vaccination (dated by TCRdb to between 2018 and 2021). In terms of the full investigation: Libraries from fractions with low cell numbers were prepared with the SMART-Seq v4 Ultra Low Input RNA kit. To follow T-cell clones before and after both primary and booster YFV17D yellow fever vaccination, bulk TCR alpha and beta repertoires underwent longitudinal sequencing. Two healthy male donors made up the cohort, one aged 18 to 29 years and the other aged 30 to 40 years. Blood was collected at multiple timepoints before and after primary and secondary immunization, and bulk PBMC replicates and cell subsets were isolated.

This clonotype was picked up one time. Its cognate antigen has yet to be identified. Base qualities are not recorded, but no much larger clone differs from it by a single base. On its own, one read is weak support. The intended sense of this specimen's treatment or condition label: live attenuated yellow fever vaccine strain. A standard Ficoll-Paque protocol was used to isolate PBMCs from peripheral blood. CD4 and CD8 T-cell fractions were isolated with Dynabeads CD4 and CD8 positive selection kits. TriZol was used to extract RNA from bulk PBMCs, from CD4 and CD8 fractions, and from dextramer-positive and dextramer-negative fractions. What the authors observed across the whole study: After the booster, most of the clones that had expanded following primary vaccination were detected again (just under 97% of CD4 and 80% to 90% of CD8), which suggests that memory was broadly maintained. A small fraction of clonotypes showed up in both the CD4 and CD8 compartments, probably as a result of convergent recombination. Because the study included only two donors, the extent to which the findings can be generalized is limited. The secondary T-cell response was weaker than the primary response but faster, peaking on day 5 instead of day 15. Computational filtering was needed because FACS-sorted repertoires could contain abundant contaminating clonotypes from the bulk population.

Sequenced using an Illumina NovaSeq 6000. Synthesis of TCR cDNA relied on 5'RACE template switching, a step that introduced a universal primer site along with unique molecular identifiers. Priming for cDNA synthesis came from both the TCR alpha and TCR beta constant segments. Libraries were amplified in two PCR steps, with sample barcodes and sequencing adapters added in the second step. Sequencing of libraries was done on Illumina HiSeq 2500 (2x100 bp) or NovaSeq (2x150 bp). The study's processing was this. Demultiplexing of reads and collapsing into UMI consensus sequences were performed with MIGEC, and V(D)J alignment was carried out with MiXCR. Vaccine-responding clonotypes were defined with edgeR using replicate PBMC samples, requiring FDR below 0.01 and a log2 fold change above 5 up to day 15. Each bulk clonotype was labeled CD4 or CD8 based on which sequenced repertoire, CD4 or CD8, contained the clonotype at higher abundance. TCRdb reanalyzed the raw reads on its own, using fastp at Q25 for trimming and MiXCR for clone calling, and kept in-frame beta chains. Records with the same CDR3 protein are collapsed into one entry carrying the most frequent genes and DNA. The V and J calls and clone size are TCRdb's, not the authors'. The sample yields 150,000 to 200,000 distinct CDR3 sequences; over 7% were counted once. The top ten hold around 33% of the sample.

The sequence derives from a man between 18 and 35 years old who received the YFV17D yellow fever vaccine. Here the sequenced sample was CD8+ T cells sorted from PBMCs, taken 45 days after the yellow fever booster vaccination.

The CDR3 reads CASSLVDGELFF. The sequenced DNA: TGTGCCAGCAGTTTAGTCGACGGGGAGCTGTTTTTT. The sequence joins TRBV12-3 or TRBV12-4 to TRBJ2-2; too little of a D gene remains to name it. V is pared back by 1 base and J by 7 bases, with 4 bases lying between the germline termini. The CDR3 measures 12 amino acids from cysteine to phenylalanine. CDR3 DNA is the only sequence kept; it has 36 bases, read in frame from the first base.